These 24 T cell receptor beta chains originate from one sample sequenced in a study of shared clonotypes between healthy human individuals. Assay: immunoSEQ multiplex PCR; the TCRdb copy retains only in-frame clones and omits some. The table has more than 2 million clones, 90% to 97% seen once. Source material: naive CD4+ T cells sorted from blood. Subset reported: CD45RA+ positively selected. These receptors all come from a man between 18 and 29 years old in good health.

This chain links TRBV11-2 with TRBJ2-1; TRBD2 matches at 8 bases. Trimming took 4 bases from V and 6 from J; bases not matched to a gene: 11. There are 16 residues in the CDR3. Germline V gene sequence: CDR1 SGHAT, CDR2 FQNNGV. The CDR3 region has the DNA TGTGCCAGCAGCTCATTAGCGGCTAGCGGGCGCAATGAGCAGTTCTTC. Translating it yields CASSSLAASGRNEQFF. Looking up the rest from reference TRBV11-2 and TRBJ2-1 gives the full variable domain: EAGVAQSPRYKIIEKRQSVAFWCNPISGHATLYWYQQILGQGPKLLIQFQNNGVVDDSQLPKDRFSAERLKGVDSTLKIQPAKLEDSAVYLCASSSLAASGRNEQFFGPGTRLTVL.

CDR3 loop: CASSKRTSGRGNEQFF. In DNA form, the CDR3 reads TGTGCCAGCAGCAAAAGGACTAGCGGGAGAGGGAATGAGCAGTTCTTC. This sequence joins TRBV5-6 and TRBJ2-1; 13 bases fit TRBD2. Per the germline V gene, CDR1 is SGHDT and CDR2 is YYEEEE. There are 16 residues in the CDR3. Trimming took 4 bases from V and 7 from J; bases not matched to a gene: 8.

The CDR3 loop reads CASSEDGVAKNIQYF. CDR3 sequence (DNA): TGTGCCAGCAGCGAAGATGGGGTTGCCAAAAACATTCAGTACTTC. The chain links TRBV7-9 to TRBJ2-4, with D unresolved. This CDR3 contains 15 residues. The germline gives CDR1 SEHNR, CDR2 FQNEAQ (reference sequence). V dropped 5 bases and J dropped 1 base, with 12 bases sitting between them.

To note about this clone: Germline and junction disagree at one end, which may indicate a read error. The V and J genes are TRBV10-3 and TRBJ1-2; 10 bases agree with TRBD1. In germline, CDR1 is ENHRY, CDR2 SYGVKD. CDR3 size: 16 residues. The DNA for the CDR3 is TGTGCCATCAATGAGGGACAGGGGCTTATGAACTATGGCTACACCTTC. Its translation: CAINEGQGLMNYGYTF.

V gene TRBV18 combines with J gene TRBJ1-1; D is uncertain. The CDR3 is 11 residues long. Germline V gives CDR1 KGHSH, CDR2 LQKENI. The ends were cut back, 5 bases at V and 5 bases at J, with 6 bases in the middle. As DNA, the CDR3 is TGTGCCAGCTCAAAAGGAACTGAAGCTTTCTTT. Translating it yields CASSKGTEAFF.

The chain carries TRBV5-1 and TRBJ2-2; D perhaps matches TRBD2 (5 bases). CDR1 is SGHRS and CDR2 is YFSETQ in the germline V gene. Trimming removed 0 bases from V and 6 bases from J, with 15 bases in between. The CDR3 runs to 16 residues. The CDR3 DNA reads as TGCGCCAGCAGCTTGGTGTACGGGATAGGCGCCGGGGAGCTGTTTTTT. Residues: CASSLVYGIGAGELFF.

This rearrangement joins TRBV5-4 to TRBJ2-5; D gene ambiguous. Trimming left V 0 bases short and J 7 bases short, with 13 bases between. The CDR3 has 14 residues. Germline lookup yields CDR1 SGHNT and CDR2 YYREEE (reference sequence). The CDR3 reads CASSLAAEAGTQYF. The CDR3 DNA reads TGTGCCAGCAGCTTGGCGGCCGAAGCCGGGACCCAGTACTTC.

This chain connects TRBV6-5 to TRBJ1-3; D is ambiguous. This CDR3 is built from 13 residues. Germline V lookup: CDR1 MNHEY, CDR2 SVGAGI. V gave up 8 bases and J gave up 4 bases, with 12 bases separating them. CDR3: CASGNRVGNTIYF. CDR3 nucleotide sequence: TGTGCCAGCGGCAATCGGGTCGGAAACACCATATATTTT.

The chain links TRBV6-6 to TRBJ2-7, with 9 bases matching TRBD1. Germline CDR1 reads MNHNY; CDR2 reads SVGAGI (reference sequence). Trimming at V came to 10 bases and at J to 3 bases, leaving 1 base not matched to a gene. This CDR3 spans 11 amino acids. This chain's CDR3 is CATDRGYEQYF. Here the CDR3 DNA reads TGTGCCACGGACAGGGGCTACGAGCAGTACTTC.

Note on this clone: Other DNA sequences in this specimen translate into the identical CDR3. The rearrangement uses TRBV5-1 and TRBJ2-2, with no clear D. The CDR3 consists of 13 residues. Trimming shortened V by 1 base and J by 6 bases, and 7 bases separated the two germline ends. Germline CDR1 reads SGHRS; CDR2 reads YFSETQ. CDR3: CASSLSESGELFF. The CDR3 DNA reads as TGCGCCAGCAGCTTGTCGGAGTCCGGGGAGCTGTTTTTT. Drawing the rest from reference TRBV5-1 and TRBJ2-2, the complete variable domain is KAGVTQTPRYLIKTRGQQVTLSCSPISGHRSVSWYQQTPGQGLQFLFEYFSETQRNKGNFPGRFSGRQFSNSRSEMNVSTLELGDSALYLCASSLSESGELFFGEGSRLTVL.

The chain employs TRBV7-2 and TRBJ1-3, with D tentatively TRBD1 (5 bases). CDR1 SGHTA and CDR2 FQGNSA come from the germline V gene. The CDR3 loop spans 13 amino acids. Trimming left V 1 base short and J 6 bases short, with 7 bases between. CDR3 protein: CASSLGTQNTIYF. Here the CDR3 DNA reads TGTGCCAGCAGCTTAGGGACACAAAACACCATATATTTT.

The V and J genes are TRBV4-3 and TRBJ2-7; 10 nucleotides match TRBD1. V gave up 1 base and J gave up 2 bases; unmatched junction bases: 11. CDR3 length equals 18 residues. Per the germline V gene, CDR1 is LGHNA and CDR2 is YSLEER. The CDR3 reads CASSQVLGGDRGTYEQYF. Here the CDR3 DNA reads TGCGCCAGCAGCCAAGTCTTGGGAGGGGACAGGGGTACCTACGAGCAGTACTTC.

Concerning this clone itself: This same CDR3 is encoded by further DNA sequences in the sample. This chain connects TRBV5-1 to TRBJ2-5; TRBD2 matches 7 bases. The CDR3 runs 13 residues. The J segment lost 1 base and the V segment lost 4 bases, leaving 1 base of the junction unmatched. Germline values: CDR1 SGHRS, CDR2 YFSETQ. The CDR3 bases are TGCGCCAGCAGCCTAGCGGTCCAAGAGACCCAGTACTTC. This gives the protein CASSLAVQETQYF.

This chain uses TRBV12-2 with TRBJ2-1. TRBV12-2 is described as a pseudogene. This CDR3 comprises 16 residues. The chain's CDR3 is CASRLGPLVPYNEQFF. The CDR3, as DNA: TGTGCAAGTCGCTTAGGCCCGTTGGTCCCTTACAATGAGCAGTTCTTC.

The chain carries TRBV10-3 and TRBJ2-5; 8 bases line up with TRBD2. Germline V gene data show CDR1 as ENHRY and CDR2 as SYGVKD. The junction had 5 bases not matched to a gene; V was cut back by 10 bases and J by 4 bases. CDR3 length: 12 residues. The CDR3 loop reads CATGTRGETQYF. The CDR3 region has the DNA TGTGCCACCGGGACTAGAGGAGAGACCCAGTACTTC.

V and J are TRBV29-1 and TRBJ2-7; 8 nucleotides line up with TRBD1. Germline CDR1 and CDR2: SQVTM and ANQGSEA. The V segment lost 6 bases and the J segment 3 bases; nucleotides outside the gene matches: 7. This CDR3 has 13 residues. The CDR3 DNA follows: TGCAGCGTCGGACAGGGTGGAATCTACGAGCAGTACTTC. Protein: CSVGQGGIYEQYF.

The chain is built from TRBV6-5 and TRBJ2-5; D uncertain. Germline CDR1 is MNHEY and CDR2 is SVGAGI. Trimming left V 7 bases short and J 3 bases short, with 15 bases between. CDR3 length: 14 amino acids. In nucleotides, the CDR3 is TGTGCCAGCAATCCGCCGGGCGCCAAAGAGACCCAGTACTTC. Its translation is CASNPPGAKETQYF.

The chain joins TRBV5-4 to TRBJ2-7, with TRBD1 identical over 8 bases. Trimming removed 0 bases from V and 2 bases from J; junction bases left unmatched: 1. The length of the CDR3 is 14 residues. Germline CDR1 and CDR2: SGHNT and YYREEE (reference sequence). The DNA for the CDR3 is TGTGCCAGCAGCTTGGGGACAGGGACCTACGAGCAGTACTTC. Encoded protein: CASSLGTGTYEQYF.

Here the CDR3 reads CASSSRRVGTEAFF. CDR3 coding DNA: TGTGCCAGCAGCTCCCGCAGGGTGGGGACTGAAGCTTTCTTT. The chain employs TRBV6-5 and TRBJ1-1; perhaps TRBD1 as D (5 bases). Germline V CDR1 and CDR2: MNHEY, SVGAGI. Trimming cost V 6 bases and J 5 bases, with 16 bases left between them. The CDR3 sequence is 14 residues long.

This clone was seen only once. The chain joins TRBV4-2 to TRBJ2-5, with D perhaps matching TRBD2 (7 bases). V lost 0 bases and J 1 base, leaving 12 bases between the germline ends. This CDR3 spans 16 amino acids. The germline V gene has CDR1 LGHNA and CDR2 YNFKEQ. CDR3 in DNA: TGTGCCAGCAGCCAAGATCGCGGGGGCTTCCAAGAGACCCAGTACTTC. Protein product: CASSQDRGGFQETQYF.

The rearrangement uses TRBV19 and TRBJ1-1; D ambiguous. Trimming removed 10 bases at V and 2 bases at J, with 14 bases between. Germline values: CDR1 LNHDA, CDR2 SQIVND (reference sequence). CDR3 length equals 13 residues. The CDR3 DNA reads TGTGCCACCGGGCGAGCAGGAAACACTGAAGCTTTCTTT. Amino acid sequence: CATGRAGNTEAFF. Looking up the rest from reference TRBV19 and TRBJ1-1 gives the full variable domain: DGGITQSPKYLFRKEGQNVTLSCEQNLNHDAMYWYRQDPGQGLRLIYYSQIVNDFQKGDIAEGYSVSREKKESFPLTVTSAQKNPTAFYLCATGRAGNTEAFFGQGTRLTVV.

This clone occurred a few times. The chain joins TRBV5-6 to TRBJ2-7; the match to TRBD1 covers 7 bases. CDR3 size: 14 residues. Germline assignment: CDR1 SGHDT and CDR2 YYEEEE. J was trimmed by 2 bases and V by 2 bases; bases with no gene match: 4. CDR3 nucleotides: TGTGCCAGCAGCTTTCCCACAGGGGCCTACGAGCAGTACTTC. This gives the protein CASSFPTGAYEQYF.

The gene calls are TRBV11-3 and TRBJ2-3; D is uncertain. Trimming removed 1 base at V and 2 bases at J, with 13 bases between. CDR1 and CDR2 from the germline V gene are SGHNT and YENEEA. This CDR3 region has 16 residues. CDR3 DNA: TGTGCCAGCAGCTTAGGAAGTAGTCAGATCACAGATACGCAGTATTTT. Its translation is CASSLGSSQITDTQYF.

The CDR3 reads CASRSGVTYEQYF. In DNA form, the CDR3 reads TGTGCCAGCAGGAGTGGGGTAACCTACGAGCAGTACTTC. The chain links TRBV7-2 to TRBJ2-7; no firm D call. The germline gives CDR1 SGHTA, CDR2 FQGNSA. CDR3 length: 13 amino acids. The germline V and J ends were trimmed by 6 bases and 2 bases, with 11 bases remaining between them.